These 20 T cell receptor beta chains originate from one sample sequenced in a study of patients and donors after allogeneic stem cell transplantation. TCRdb re-called the RT-PCR reads through MiXCR, storing one row per CDR3 protein. The sample holds about 76,000 distinct CDR3 sequences, more than 25% seen once. Source material: blood, either unsorted or a sorted T cell fraction (not recorded which). The receptors come from a human donor who was either an allogeneic HSCT recipient or a stem cell or donor lymphocyte infusion donor (not recorded which). It is not recorded whose cells these are; they may come from a transplant donor.

The chain links TRBV19 to TRBJ2-7, with TRBD1 identical over 12 bases. The CDR3 is made up of 14 amino acids. Germline V CDR1 and CDR2: LNHDA, SQIVND (reference sequence). V shed 10 bases and J 4 bases; nucleotides not matched to a gene: 8. DNA for the CDR3: TGTGCCACCGGTAGGGGACAGGGGGCTTACGAGCAGTACTTC. Protein: CATGRGQGAYEQYF.

This clonotype appeared a few times. V gene TRBV29-1 combines with J gene TRBJ2-5; tentatively, D is TRBD1 (5 bases). The CDR3 is 13 amino acids. Germline assignment: CDR1 SQVTM and CDR2 ANQGSEA. With 5 bases removed from V and 3 bases from J, the gap between germline ends came to 13 bases. CDR3 sequence reads: CSVSQGGKETQYF. The CDR3, as DNA: TGCAGCGTTTCCCAGGGCGGAAAAGAGACCCAGTACTTC.

The CDR3 here is CASSYLAGGYEQFF. The CDR3 DNA reads as TGTGCCAGCAGCTACTTAGCGGGAGGCTATGAGCAGTTCTTC. The gene calls are TRBV11-3 and TRBJ2-1; 10 bases match TRBD2. Trimming took 4 bases from V and 8 from J; bases not matched to a gene: 5. Germline CDR1 is SGHNT and CDR2 is YENEEA. The CDR3 has 14 residues.

This clonotype has ten or more counts. V gene TRBV5-5 combines with J gene TRBJ1-5; no reliable D call. The germline V gene encodes CDR1 SGHKS and CDR2 YYEKEE (reference sequence). The CDR3 runs 13 residues. Trimming left V 2 bases short and J 2 bases short, with 5 bases between. CDR3 coding DNA: TGTGCCAGCAGCTTTAGAGGCAATCAGCCCCAGCATTTT. This codes for CASSFRGNQPQHF.

This chain uses TRBV5-1 with TRBJ2-7; D may be TRBD1 (6 bases). Trimming took 3 bases from V and 10 from J, leaving 17 bases between them. This CDR3 contains 13 residues. Germline values: CDR1 SGHRS, CDR2 YFSETQ. The CDR3: CASSWGQGHGQYF. CDR3 nucleotides: TGCGCCAGCAGCTGGGGACAAGGTCATGGACAGTACTTC.

As DNA, the CDR3 is TGTGCCAGCAGTTACCCGAACAGGAACTCCTACGAGCAGTACTTC. Protein: CASSYPNRNSYEQYF. V and J are TRBV6-6 and TRBJ2-7, with a possible D match to TRBD1 (5 bases). Germline assignment: CDR1 MNHNY and CDR2 SVGAGI (reference sequence). V was clipped by 2 bases and J by 0 bases, with 11 bases between them. The CDR3 is made up of 15 amino acids.

The V and J genes are TRBV5-1 and TRBJ1-1, with D possibly being TRBD1 (5 bases). Germline CDR1 SGHRS, CDR2 YFSETQ. This CDR3 contains 16 residues. The ends were cut back, 0 bases at V and 0 bases at J, with 12 bases in the middle. The DNA of the CDR3 is TGCGCCAGCAGCTTGGGGTCAGGGAATATGAACACTGAAGCTTTCTTT. It translates to CASSLGSGNMNTEAFF.

The chain employs TRBV20-1 and TRBJ1-5; D gene ambiguous. The CDR3 is 17 residues long. The V gene lost 0 bases and the J gene lost 2 bases, with 17 bases spanning the gap. The germline gives CDR1 DFQATT, CDR2 SNEGSKA (reference sequence). CDR3 region: CSARDPTSPAGNQPQHF. The CDR3 region has the DNA TGCAGTGCTAGAGATCCGACATCCCCCGCAGGCAATCAGCCCCAGCATTTT.

This clonotype was counted ten times or more. The V gene is TRBV3-1, the J gene TRBJ1-1, with 7 bases lining up with TRBD1. The germline CDR1 and CDR2 sequences are LGHDT and YNNKEL (reference sequence). The CDR3 is 14 residues long. With V trimmed by 6 bases and J by 3 bases, 7 bases remained unmatched. This CDR3 is CASRLRDRDTEAFF. CDR3 DNA: TGTGCCAGCAGACTCCGGGACAGAGACACTGAAGCTTTCTTT.

The chain employs TRBV10-3 and TRBJ1-3; D is undetermined. V shed 0 bases and J shed 0 bases, with 12 bases lying between them. Germline V gene data show CDR1 as ENHRY and CDR2 as SYGVKD. The CDR3 contains 17 residues. The CDR3 loop is CAISESKVRGSGNTIYF. CDR3 sequence (DNA): TGTGCCATCAGTGAGTCGAAGGTCAGAGGCTCTGGAAACACCATATATTTT.

This clonotype came up once. V is TRBV9 and J is TRBJ2-1; either TRBD1 or TRBD2 may fit D (5 bases each). Trimming removed 3 bases at V and 0 bases at J, with 10 bases between. The CDR3 consists of 15 residues. Germline values: CDR1 SGDLS, CDR2 YYNGEE. The CDR3 coding sequence is TGTGCCAGCAGCGCCCGGGACCCCTCCTACAATGAGCAGTTCTTC. Protein product: CASSARDPSYNEQFF.

The V gene is TRBV11-3, the J gene TRBJ2-5; D is perhaps TRBD2 (6 bases). The CDR3 runs to 14 residues. With 1 base removed from V and 1 base from J, the gap between germline ends came to 7 bases. In germline, CDR1 is SGHNT, CDR2 YENEEA. In DNA form, the CDR3 reads TGTGCCAGCAGCTTAGGCGGGACCCAAGAGACCCAGTACTTC. Translated: CASSLGGTQETQYF. Full variable domain (missing parts from reference TRBV11-3 and TRBJ2-5): EAGVVQSPRYKIIEKKQPVAFWCNPISGHNTLYWYLQNLGQGPELLIRYENEEAVDDSQLPKDRFSAERLKGVDSTLKIQPAELGDSAVYLCASSLGGTQETQYFGPGTRLLVL.

This clonotype came up a few times. V gene TRBV5-1 combines with J gene TRBJ2-1; 13 bases line up with TRBD2. With 4 bases clipped from V and 9 bases from J, the junction kept 4 bases outside the gene matches. Germline loops: CDR1 SGHRS, CDR2 YFSETQ. The CDR3 runs 14 residues. CDR3 sequence: CASSPGTSGAEQFF. The CDR3 DNA follows: TGCGCCAGCAGCCCAGGGACTAGCGGGGCTGAGCAGTTCTTC.

This clonotype was found a few times. The CDR3, as DNA: TGTGCCAGCAGCCTAAGGTCTGTGAATGGCTACACCTTC. It translates to CASSLRSVNGYTF. V is TRBV11-2 and J is TRBJ1-2; no definite D call. Germline CDR1 and CDR2: SGHAT and FQNNGV. This CDR3 is built from 13 residues. V was clipped by 5 bases and J by 6 bases, with 13 bases between them. Full variable domain (rest looked up from reference TRBV11-2 and TRBJ1-2): EAGVAQSPRYKIIEKRQSVAFWCNPISGHATLYWYQQILGQGPKLLIQFQNNGVVDDSQLPKDRFSAERLKGVDSTLKIQPAKLEDSAVYLCASSLRSVNGYTFGSGTRLTVV.

This clonotype occurred a few times. The V and J genes are TRBV29-1 and TRBJ2-1; the D is unclear. Trimming stripped 2 bases from V and 7 bases from J, with 12 bases between. The germline V gene has CDR1 SQVTM and CDR2 ANQGSEA. The CDR3 loop spans 13 amino acids. This CDR3 reads CSVERVDDNEQFF. CDR3 bases: TGCAGCGTTGAACGGGTAGATGATAATGAGCAGTTCTTC.

This clonotype was detected ten times or more. This sequence joins TRBV29-1 and TRBJ2-7; tentatively, D is TRBD1 (6 bases). Germline CDR1 is SQVTM and CDR2 is ANQGSEA. CDR3 length: 13 residues. V lost 4 bases and J lost 0, with 10 bases in between. As DNA, the CDR3 is TGCAGCGTTGGTACAGGGAACTCCTACGAGCAGTACTTC. As protein: CSVGTGNSYEQYF.

This chain joins TRBV14 and TRBJ1-6; D uncertain. Looked up from germline, CDR1 is SGHDN and CDR2 is FVKESK. The CDR3 contains 14 residues. The germline V and J ends were trimmed by 4 bases and 8 bases, with 12 bases remaining between them. CDR3: CASSRAIWDSPLHF. In nucleotides, the CDR3 is TGTGCCAGCAGCCGGGCCATCTGGGATTCACCCCTCCACTTT.

This clonotype was seen more than once but under ten times. The rearrangement joins TRBV10-2 to TRBJ2-5; 7 nucleotides line up with TRBD1. The CDR3 loop spans 13 amino acids. V was pared by 6 bases and J by 2 bases, with 3 bases of the junction left unmatched. Germline CDR1 and CDR2: WSHSY and SAAADI. CDR3 DNA sequence: TGCGCCAGCAGAGGGACAGCACAAGAGACCCAGTACTTC. Its protein product is CASRGTAQETQYF.

This clonotype was seen at least ten times. The chain carries TRBV12-5 and TRBJ1-5, with D unresolved. The V end lost 4 bases, the J end lost 0 bases, and 7 bases lay between the germline ends. Germline V CDR1 and CDR2: LGHNT, FRNRAP. The CDR3 is made up of 14 amino acids. In DNA, the CDR3 is TGTGCTAGTGGTTACCTTTATAGCAATCAGCCCCAGCATTTT. This gives the protein CASGYLYSNQPQHF.

The chain recombines TRBV7-6 with TRBJ2-2; D is unclear. The V end lost 8 bases, the J end lost 0 bases, and 7 bases lay between the germline ends. The CDR3 has 13 residues. The V gene's germline CDR1 is SGHVS and CDR2 FNYEAQ. CDR3 in amino acids: CASSGANTGELFF. CDR3 sequence (DNA): TGTGCCAGCTCAGGCGCGAACACCGGGGAGCTGTTTTTT. Full variable domain (outside the CDR3, taken from reference TRBV7-6 and TRBJ2-2): GAGVSQSPRYKVTKRGQDVALRCDPISGHVSLYWYRQALGQGPEFLTYFNYEAQQDKSGLPNDRFSAERPEGSISTLTIQRTEQRDSAMYRCASSGANTGELFFGEGSRLTVL.